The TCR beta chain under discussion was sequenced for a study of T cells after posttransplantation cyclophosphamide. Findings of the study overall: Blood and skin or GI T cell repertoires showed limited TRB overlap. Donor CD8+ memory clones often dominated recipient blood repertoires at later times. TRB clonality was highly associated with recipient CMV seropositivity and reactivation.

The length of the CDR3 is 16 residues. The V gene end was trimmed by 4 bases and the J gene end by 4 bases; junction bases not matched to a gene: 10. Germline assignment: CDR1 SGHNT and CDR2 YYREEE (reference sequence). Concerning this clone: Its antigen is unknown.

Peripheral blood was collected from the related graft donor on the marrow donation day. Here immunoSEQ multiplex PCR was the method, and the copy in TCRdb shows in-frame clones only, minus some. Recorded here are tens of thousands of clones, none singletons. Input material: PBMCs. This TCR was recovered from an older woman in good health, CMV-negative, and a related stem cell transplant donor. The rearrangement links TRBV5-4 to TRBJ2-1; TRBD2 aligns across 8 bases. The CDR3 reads CASSEGGAGVYNEQFF. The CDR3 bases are TGTGCCAGCAGCGAGGGAGGAGCGGGAGTGTACAATGAGCAGTTCTTC. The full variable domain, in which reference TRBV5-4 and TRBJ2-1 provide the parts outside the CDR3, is ETGVTQSPTHLIKTRGQQVTLRCSSQSGHNTVSWYQQALGQGPQFIFQYYREEENGRGNFPPRFSGLQFPNYSSELNVNALELDDSALYLCASSEGGAGVYNEQFFGPGTRLTVL.